The TCR beta chain under discussion was sequenced for a study of Graves' ophthalmopathy and Graves' hyperthyroidism listed by TCRdb under 2018. Study-wide context: Peripheral blood was collected before any treatment was given, at the time of initial diagnosis. TCR beta repertoire signatures were used to distinguish Graves' ophthalmopathy from Graves' hyperthyroidism and to predict progression to ophthalmopathy. In total, around 130 blood samples were TCR-sequenced: around 42 ophthalmopathy, 80 or so hyperthyroidism and roughly 17 hyperthyroidism-to-ophthalmopathy patients. A discovery set of 100 patients (43 ophthalmopathy, around 57 stable hyperthyroidism) was enrolled to explore V-J signatures distinguishing ophthalmopathy from hyperthyroidism. An independent validation cohort comprised around 19 hyperthyroidism patients and 15 to 17 patients who later progressed from hyperthyroidism to ophthalmopathy. In roughly six hyperthyroidism patients, the T-cell repertoires found in thyroid tissue were compared with those found in blood. Once sampling was done, hyperthyroidism patients were given methimazole at a starting dose of 30 mg daily, while ophthalmopathy patients were given high-dose intravenous methylprednisolone.

TCR beta CDR3 regions were amplified from RNA transcripts for repertoire sequencing. HTBI primers and the Qiagen OneStep RT-PCR kit were used in a first-round RT-PCR, which was followed by a second-round multiplex PCR, size selection and purification. Sequencing of the libraries was carried out on an Illumina HiSeq2000 in paired-end mode with 100 bp reads. Per the source publication's procedure: Reads were processed with SOAPnuke, discarding reads with adapters, uncalled bases, mean Phred below 15, or no exact constant-primer or identifier match. High-quality paired reads were merged with COPE v1.2.5. Unique nucleotide sequences were defined as clonotypes and aligned to IMGT TRB V, D and J references using MiTCR v1.1. Only V-J combinations with frequency above 0.0001 were analysed, covering approximately 99% of repertoires. A TCR clonal expansion and chaos score per V-J combination was defined as the ratio of F50 clonal expansion to chaos observed in the TCRdist matrix. Welch's t-statistics and random forest were used to reduce the features to 10 to 15 V-J combinations, which were then used as input to a naive Bayes classifier. Thyroid-blood repertoire similarity was quantified with the Morisita-Horn index. TCRdb reran the public reads through fastp at Q25 and MiXCR, keeping productive beta chains. Duplicate CDR3 protein sequences are folded into a single record with the most common DNA and genes. The V and J calls shown here were made by TCRdb, not taken from the authors' results. The sample data list 660,000 or so distinct CDR3 sequences, and about 38% of these were observed just once. The ten largest clones take up under 3.5% of the sample.

What the authors observed across the whole study: Most of the expanded thyroid clonotypes with a frequency above 0.001 were also detected in blood, and it was suggested that the thyroid immune response may be reflected by blood repertoires. In validation, the model predicted ophthalmopathy progression with nearly 71% sensitivity and 72.22% specificity; roughly 12 predicted patients were CT-confirmed with GO in a median of around 6.5 months. Sample size was not predetermined statistically, and investigators were not blinded to group allocation. In cross-validation, the 13-signature model distinguished ophthalmopathy from stable hyperthyroidism with approximately 85% sensitivity and roughly 81% specificity, and in the test set the corresponding values were roughly 80% and 76%.

The CDR3 spans 13 residues, from the cysteine through the phenylalanine. CDR3 DNA only is kept here, 39 bases in frame from base 1. The germline V gene (reference sequence) provides CDR1 LNHDA and CDR2 SQIVND. Deletion took 10 bases off V and 2 bases off J, with a span of 12 bases between the germline ends. About this clonotype itself: Its binding antigen is unknown. Base qualities are not at hand, and no much larger clone is one base apart.

The ophthalmopathy patients had moderately to severely active disease, with a Clinical Activity Score of 3 or higher, a NOSPECS grade of 4 or higher, and a disease duration of less than 3 months. Patients with other autoimmune diseases, uncontrolled infections, pregnancy or lactation were excluded from the study. Diagnosis was based on clinical symptoms, serum thyroxine, TRAb, thyroid ultrasound and orbital computed tomography. Ficoll-Paque density gradient centrifugation was used to isolate PBMCs from around 10 ml of fresh peripheral blood. Total RNA was extracted with Trizol reagent and quality-checked on an Agilent 2100 Bioanalyzer.

The V and J genes are TRBV19 and TRBJ1-5, with a tentative D gene TRBD1 over 5 matching bases. The material sequenced was peripheral blood. The sequence came from an adult man with Graves' ophthalmopathy. CDR3 sequence: CATMRGGNQPQHF. The nucleotide sequence is given as TGTGCCACCATGAGAGGGGGCAATCAGCCCCAGCATTTT. The variable domain in full, with residues beyond the CDR3 obtained from the reference TRBV19 and TRBJ1-5 genes, is DGGITQSPKYLFRKEGQNVTLSCEQNLNHDAMYWYRQDPGQGLRLIYYSQIVNDFQKGDIAEGYSVSREKKESFPLTVTSAQKNPTAFYLCATMRGGNQPQHFGDGTRLSIL.